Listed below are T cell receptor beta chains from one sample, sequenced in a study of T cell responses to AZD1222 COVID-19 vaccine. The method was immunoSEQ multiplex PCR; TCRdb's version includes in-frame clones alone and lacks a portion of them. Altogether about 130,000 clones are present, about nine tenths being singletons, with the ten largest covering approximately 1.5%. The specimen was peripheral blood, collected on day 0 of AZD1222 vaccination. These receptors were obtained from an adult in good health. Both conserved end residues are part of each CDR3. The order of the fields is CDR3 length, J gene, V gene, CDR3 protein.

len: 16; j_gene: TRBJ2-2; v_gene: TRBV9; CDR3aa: CASSATAGGGTGELFF
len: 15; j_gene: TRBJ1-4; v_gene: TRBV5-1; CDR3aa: CASSLAGSTNEKLFF
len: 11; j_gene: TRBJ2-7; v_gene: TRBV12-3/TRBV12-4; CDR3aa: CASSLRGEQYF
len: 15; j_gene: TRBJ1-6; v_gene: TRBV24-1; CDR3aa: CATSDGTVYNSPLHF
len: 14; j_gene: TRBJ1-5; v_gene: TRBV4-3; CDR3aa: CASSPVVRGESQHF
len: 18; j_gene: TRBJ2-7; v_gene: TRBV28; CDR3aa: CASSGTSGGPGYSYEQYF
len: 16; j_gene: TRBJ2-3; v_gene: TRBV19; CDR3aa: CASSATAGSLTDTQYF
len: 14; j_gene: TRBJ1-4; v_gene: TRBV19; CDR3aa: CASSMWGREEKLFF
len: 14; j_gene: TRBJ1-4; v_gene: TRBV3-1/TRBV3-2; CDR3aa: CASSPGGGSEKLFF
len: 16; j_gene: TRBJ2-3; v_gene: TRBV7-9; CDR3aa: CASSSLRGGSTDTQYF
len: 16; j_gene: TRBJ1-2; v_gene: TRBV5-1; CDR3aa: CASSEWTAEYNYGYTF
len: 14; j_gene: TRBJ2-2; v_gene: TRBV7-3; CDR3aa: CASSFGENTGELFF
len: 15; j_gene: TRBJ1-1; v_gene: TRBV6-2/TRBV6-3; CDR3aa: CASSYGGQGYTEAFF
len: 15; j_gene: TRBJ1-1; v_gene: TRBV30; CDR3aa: CAWSVRTLTGTEAFF
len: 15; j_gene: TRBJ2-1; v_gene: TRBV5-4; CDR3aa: CASSLEGQLNNEQFF
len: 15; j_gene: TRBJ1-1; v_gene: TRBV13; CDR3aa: CASSLDPGGSFEAFF
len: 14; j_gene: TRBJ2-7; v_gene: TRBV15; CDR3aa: CATSGGQGLGEQYF
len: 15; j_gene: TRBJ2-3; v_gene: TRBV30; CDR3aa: CAWSVGGGGSDTQYF
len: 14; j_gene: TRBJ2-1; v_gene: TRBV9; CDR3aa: CASSGMSSYNEQFF
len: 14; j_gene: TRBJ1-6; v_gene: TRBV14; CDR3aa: CASSPGEYNSPLHF
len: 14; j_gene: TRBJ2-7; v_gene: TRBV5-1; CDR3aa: CASSPQGAGYEQYF
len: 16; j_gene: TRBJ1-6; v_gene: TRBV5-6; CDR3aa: CASSALDRGYNSPLHF
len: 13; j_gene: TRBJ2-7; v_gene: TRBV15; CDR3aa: CATSNEVGDEQYF
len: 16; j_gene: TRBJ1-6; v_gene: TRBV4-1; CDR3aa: CASSQDSEQVNSPLHF
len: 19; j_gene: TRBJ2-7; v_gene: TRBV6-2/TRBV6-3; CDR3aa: CASSHTPRVSGVRHYEQYF
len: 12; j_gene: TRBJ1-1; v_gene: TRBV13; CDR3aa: CASSLISTEAFF
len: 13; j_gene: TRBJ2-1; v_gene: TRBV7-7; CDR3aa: CASSPTSGGEQFF
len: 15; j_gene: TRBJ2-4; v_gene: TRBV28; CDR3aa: CASTSGGAAKNIQYF
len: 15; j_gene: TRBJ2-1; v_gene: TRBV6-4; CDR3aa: CASSAGTPGINEQFF
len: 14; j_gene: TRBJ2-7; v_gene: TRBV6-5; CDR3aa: CASSLIGLNYEQYF
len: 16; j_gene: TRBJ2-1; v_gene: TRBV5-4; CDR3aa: CASSLVGRGANNEQFF
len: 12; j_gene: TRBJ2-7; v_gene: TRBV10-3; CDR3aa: CAISESAYEQYF
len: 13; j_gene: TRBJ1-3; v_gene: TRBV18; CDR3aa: CASSGMEGNTIYF
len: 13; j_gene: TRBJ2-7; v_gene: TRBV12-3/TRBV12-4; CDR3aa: CASSSYRAYEQYF
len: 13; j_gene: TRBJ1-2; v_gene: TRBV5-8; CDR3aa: CASSLTGLIGYTF